The 10 T cell receptor beta chains below all came from one sample that was sequenced in a study of response to subunit inactivated influenza vaccine. TCRdb processed the RT-PCR reads anew with MiXCR; each CDR3 protein has one entry. The sample carries about 480,000 distinct CDR3 sequences, roughly 13% recorded once. Sequences were derived from PBMCs from blood, sampled more than 35 days after vaccination. These TCRs come from a man between 50 and 59 years old who received an inactivated influenza vaccine.

The chain carries TRBV20-1 and TRBJ2-7; tentatively, D is TRBD2 (5 bases). V was shortened by 6 bases and J by 5 bases, with 14 bases between the two germline ends. CDR1 is DFQATT, CDR2 SNEGSKA, per germline (reference sequence). The CDR3 is 12 residues long. CDR3 in DNA: TGCAGTGCCACCTTACAGAGGGACGAGCAGTACTTC. This sequence encodes CSATLQRDEQYF.

This clonotype was observed a handful of times. This rearrangement joins TRBV20-1 to TRBJ2-5; weak D call: TRBD1 (6 bases). V was pared by 1 base and J by 0 bases, with 12 bases between. The CDR3 totals 15 residues. The germline V gene encodes CDR1 DFQATT and CDR2 SNEGSKA (reference sequence). The CDR3 loop is CSARGHRDNQETQYF. The DNA of the CDR3 is TGCAGTGCTAGAGGCCACCGGGACAACCAAGAGACCCAGTACTTC.

The chain uses TRBV7-9 and TRBJ2-1; possibly TRBD1 or TRBD2 for D (5 bases each). Germline V gene data show CDR1 as SEHNR and CDR2 as FQNEAQ (reference sequence). The V and J ends lost 5 bases and 4 bases respectively, with 12 bases between them. The CDR3 spans 14 residues. Written as DNA, the CDR3 is TGTGCCAGCAGCCTCACGGGGCTGTACAATGAGCAGTTCTTC. Its protein product is CASSLTGLYNEQFF. The entire variable domain, with the rest obtained from reference TRBV7-9 and TRBJ2-1, is as follows: DTGVSQNPRHKITKRGQNVTFRCDPISEHNRLYWYRQTLGQGPEFLTYFQNEAQLEKSRLLSDRFSAERPKGSFSTLEIQRTEQGDSAMYLCASSLTGLYNEQFFGPGTRLTVL.

This clonotype came up a few times. The chain is built from TRBV9 and TRBJ2-5; D might be TRBD2 (5 bases). This CDR3 is built from 14 residues. V was shortened by 4 bases and J by 5 bases, with 15 bases between the two germline ends. CDR1 is SGDLS and CDR2 is YYNGEE in the germline V gene. The CDR3 DNA reads TGTGCCAGCAGCCGCGAGGGCATGGGGGAGACCCAGTACTTC. It yields the protein CASSREGMGETQYF.

The gene calls are TRBV6-1 and TRBJ2-3; the match to TRBD2 covers 15 bases. V trimming: 5 bases; J trimming: 4 bases; junction bases outside the gene matches: 4. Germline V gives CDR1 MNHNS, CDR2 SASEGT. The CDR3 totals 16 residues. CDR3 region: CASSRGLAGGADTQYF. CDR3 bases: TGTGCCAGCAGTCGTGGACTAGCGGGAGGGGCAGATACGCAGTATTTT.

The gene calls are TRBV6-2 or TRBV6-3 and TRBJ1-6, with TRBD1 matching 11 bases. Germline CDR1 and CDR2: MNHEY and SVGEGT. V dropped 4 bases and J dropped 11; count of bases not matched to a gene: 13. This CDR3 spans 17 amino acids. This chain's CDR3 is CASSLDRGREGGTPLHF. The CDR3 DNA is TGTGCCAGCAGTTTGGACAGGGGGCGCGAAGGGGGGACACCCCTCCACTTT.

There are a few counts of this clonotype. This chain uses TRBV21-1 with TRBJ2-7; the table gives TRBD2 as D, unverified against the DNA. TRBV21-1 is deemed a pseudogene. The CDR3 consists of 16 residues. The CDR3 region has the DNA TGTGCCAGCAGCAAAGGGGGGCTAGCGGTATCCTACGAGCAGTACTTC. Translated: CASSKGGLAVSYEQYF.

In its sample, this clonotype was seen a few times. The junction shows a germline mismatch at one end, possibly a read error. The gene calls are TRBV28 and TRBJ2-7; D gene uncertain. Looked up from germline, CDR1 is MDHEN and CDR2 is SYDVKM. CDR3 length: 11 residues. The CDR3 region is CASSSYTIKAF. In nucleotides, the CDR3 is TGTGCCAGCAGTTCCTACACCATAAAGGCCTTC.

The chain joins TRBV5-1 to TRBJ2-7; 10 bases align to TRBD1. This CDR3 has 14 residues. Germline lookup yields CDR1 SGHRS and CDR2 YFSETQ. With 3 bases clipped from V and 6 bases from J, the junction kept 6 bases outside the gene matches. CDR3 sequence (DNA): TGCGCCAGCAGCTCGGGACAGGGGTTGGGCGAGCAGTACTTC. This encodes CASSSGQGLGEQYF.

This clonotype was picked up a small number of times. CDR3 bases: TGTGCCAGCAGCCGCGGGACAGGGTCCTACAATGAGCAGTTCTTC. Protein product: CASSRGTGSYNEQFF. This chain uses TRBV7-2 with TRBJ2-1; 9 bases map to TRBD1. The germline V gene has CDR1 SGHTA and CDR2 FQGNSA. V lost 5 bases to trimming and J lost 1 base; unmatched junction nucleotides: 3. This CDR3 comprises 15 residues.